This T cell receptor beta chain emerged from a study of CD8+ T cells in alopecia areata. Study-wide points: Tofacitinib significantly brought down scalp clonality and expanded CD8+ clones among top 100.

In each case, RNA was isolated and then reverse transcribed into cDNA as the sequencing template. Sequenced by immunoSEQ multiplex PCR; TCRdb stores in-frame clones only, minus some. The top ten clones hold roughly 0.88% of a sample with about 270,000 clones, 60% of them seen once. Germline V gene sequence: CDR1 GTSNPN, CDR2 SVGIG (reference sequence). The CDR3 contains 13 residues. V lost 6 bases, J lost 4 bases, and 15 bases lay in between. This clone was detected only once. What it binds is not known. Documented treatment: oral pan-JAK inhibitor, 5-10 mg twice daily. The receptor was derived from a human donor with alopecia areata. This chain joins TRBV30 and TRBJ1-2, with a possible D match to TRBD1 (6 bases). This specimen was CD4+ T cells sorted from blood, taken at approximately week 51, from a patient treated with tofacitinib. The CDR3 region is CACPTTGIYGYTF. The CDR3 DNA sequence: TGTGCCTGTCCTACAACAGGGATCTATGGCTACACCTTC.